The next 9 T cell receptor beta chains were all read from a single sample in a study of T cell responses to AZD1222 COVID-19 vaccine. Using immunoSEQ multiplex PCR, the repertoire was profiled, and TCRdb retains in-frame clones only, with some absent. The repertoire holds about 120,000 clones, with more than 85% as singletons. The input for sequencing was peripheral blood, taken 28 days after the second AZD1222 dose. These TCRs come from an adult who received the AZD1222 COVID-19 vaccine.

The V gene is TRBV9, the J gene TRBJ2-2, with D perhaps TRBD2 (6 bases). The CDR3 is 17 amino acids. The germline V and J ends were trimmed by 1 base and 1 base, with 14 bases remaining between them. Looked up from germline, CDR1 is SGDLS and CDR2 is YYNGEE. The chain's CDR3 is CASSVSPGEKNTGELFF. The CDR3 nucleotides are TGTGCCAGCAGCGTAAGTCCGGGGGAGAAGAACACCGGGGAGCTGTTTTTT.

The V call is TRBV7-9, the J call TRBJ2-5, with TRBD1 as a possible D gene (6 bases). Germline CDR1 is SEHNR and CDR2 is FQNEAQ (reference sequence). This CDR3 is built from 15 residues. V was cut by 7 bases and J by 5 bases, with 20 bases left in between. The CDR3 sequence: CASTSHPGVWETQYF. CDR3 DNA sequence: TGTGCCAGCACCTCACACCCAGGGGTTTGGGAGACCCAGTACTTC.

The gene calls are TRBV2 and TRBJ1-1; 9 nucleotides agree with TRBD1. This CDR3 contains 17 residues. The V segment lost 6 bases and the J segment 3 bases; nucleotides outside the gene matches: 14. From germline, CDR1 is SNHLY and CDR2 FYNNEI. CDR3 coding DNA: TGTGCCAGCAGGAAAACAGGGGGCCGTTTGGGGGACACTGAAGCTTTCTTT. Its translation is CASRKTGGRLGDTEAFF.

The chain carries TRBV29-1 and TRBJ1-3, with a tentative D call TRBD1 (5 bases). The CDR3 sequence is 12 residues long. Trimming stripped 5 bases from V and 0 bases from J, with 5 bases between. Germline-derived CDR1 and CDR2 are SQVTM and ANQGSEA. The CDR3 region is CSVRGSGNTIYF. CDR3 DNA: TGCAGCGTTAGGGGCTCTGGAAACACCATATATTTT.

This clone was counted between two and nine times. In DNA form, the CDR3 reads TGTGCCAGCAGCGCGGGCAGGGGGAACACTGAAGCTTTCTTT. Its translation is CASSAGRGNTEAFF. The rearrangement uses TRBV5-4 and TRBJ1-1; maybe TRBD1 (6 bases). Germline values: CDR1 SGHNT, CDR2 YYREEE (reference sequence). The CDR3 totals 14 residues. Trimming cost V 4 bases and J 1 base, with 11 bases left between them.

This clone has just a few counts. Germline is not matched at one junction end, which may reflect a read error. V usage is TRBV2 and J usage is TRBJ2-1; D is unresolved. The CDR3 runs 12 residues. Per the germline V gene, CDR1 is SNHLY and CDR2 is FYNNEI. The CDR3: CASSEESNHRLF. CDR3 sequence (DNA): TGTGCCAGCAGTGAAGAGTCTAACCACCGCCTCTTC.

The chain uses TRBV30 and TRBJ2-2; no firm D call. The CDR3 runs to 11 residues. Germline CDR1 reads GTSNPN; CDR2 reads SVGIG (reference sequence). The V end was cut by 0 bases, the J end by 5 bases, with 1 base between. The CDR3 DNA reads TGTGCCTGGAGTGTAACCGGGGAGCTGTTTTTT. Residues: CAWSVTGELFF.

The chain has TRBV2 and TRBJ2-2, with D uncertain. V was shortened by 10 bases and J by 6 bases, with 6 bases between the two germline ends. The CDR3 runs to 10 residues. Looked up from germline, CDR1 is SNHLY and CDR2 is FYNNEI. For the CDR3, the DNA is TGTGCCACTGCGGCCGGGGAGCTGTTTTTT. Translated: CATAAGELFF.

V gene TRBV19 combines with J gene TRBJ1-2, with D unclear. Germline V CDR1 and CDR2: LNHDA, SQIVND (reference sequence). The CDR3 is 13 residues long. The ends were cut back, 0 bases at V and 4 bases at J, with 6 bases in the middle. Here the CDR3 DNA reads TGTGCCAGTAGTATAGACGGCTCCTATGGCTACACCTTC. Amino acids: CASSIDGSYGYTF.